The entry below describes one T cell receptor beta chain. Its target is not known. This sample was taken from a study of shared clonotypes between healthy human individuals. The study, taken as a whole, reports: Among non-shared clonotypes, generation probabilities were lower than among those shared by all four donors.

HIV-negative, healthy adults without recent acute infections or vaccinations were the donors. Only in-frame clones appear in the TCRdb table, and some are missing; sequencing was by immunoSEQ multiplex PCR. The table lists 1,400,000 or so clones, approximately 98.5% of them singletons, with 0.36% in the top ten. This CDR3 contains 14 residues. With V trimmed by 5 bases and J by 9 bases, 11 bases remained unmatched. In germline, CDR1 is SNHLY, CDR2 FYNNEI. The specimen sequenced was naive CD4+ T cells sorted from blood. As to subset: CD45RA+ positively selected. This chain uses TRBV2 with TRBJ1-1, with 8 bases matching TRBD1. The origin of this receptor is a man aged 25 to 45 in good health. In nucleotides, the CDR3 is TGTGCCAGCAGTTATACAGGACAGGGCCCCCAAGCTTTCTTT. Its protein product is CASSYTGQGPQAFF. The entire variable domain, with the rest obtained from reference TRBV2 and TRBJ1-1, is as follows: EPEVTQTPSHQVTQMGQEVILRCVPISNHLYFYWYRQILGQKVEFLVSFYNNEISEKSEIFDDQFSVERPDGSNFTLKIRSTKLEDSAMYFCASSYTGQGPQAFFGQGTRLTVV.